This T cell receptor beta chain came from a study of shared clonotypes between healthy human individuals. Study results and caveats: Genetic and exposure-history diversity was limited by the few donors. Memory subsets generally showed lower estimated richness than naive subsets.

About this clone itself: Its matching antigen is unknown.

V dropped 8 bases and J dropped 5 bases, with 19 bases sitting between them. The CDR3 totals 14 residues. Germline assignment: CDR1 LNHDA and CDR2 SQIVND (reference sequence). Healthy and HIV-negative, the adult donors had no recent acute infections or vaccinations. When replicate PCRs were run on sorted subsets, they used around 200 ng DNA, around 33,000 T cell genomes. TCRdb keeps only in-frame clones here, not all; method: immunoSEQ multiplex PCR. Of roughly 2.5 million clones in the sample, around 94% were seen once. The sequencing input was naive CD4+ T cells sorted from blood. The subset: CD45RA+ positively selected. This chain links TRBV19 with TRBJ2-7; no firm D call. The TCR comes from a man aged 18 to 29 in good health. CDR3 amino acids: CASGYGVSRNEQYF. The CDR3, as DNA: TGTGCCAGTGGATATGGGGTTTCACGAAACGAGCAGTACTTC.